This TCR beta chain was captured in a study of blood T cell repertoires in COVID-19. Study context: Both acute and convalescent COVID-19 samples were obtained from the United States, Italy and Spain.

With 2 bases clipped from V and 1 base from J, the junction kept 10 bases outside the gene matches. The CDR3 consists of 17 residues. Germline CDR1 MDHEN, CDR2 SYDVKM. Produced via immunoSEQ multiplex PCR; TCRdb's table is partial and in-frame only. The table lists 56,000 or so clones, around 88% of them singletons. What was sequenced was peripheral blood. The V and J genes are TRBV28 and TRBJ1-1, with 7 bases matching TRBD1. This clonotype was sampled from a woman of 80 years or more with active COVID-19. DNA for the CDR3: TGTGCCAGCAGTTTACTTGGGACAGCGAGCGGGAACACTGAAGCTTTCTTT. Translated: CASSLLGTASGNTEAFF.